This is a list of T cell receptor beta chains from one sample in a study of shared clonotypes between healthy human individuals. The method was immunoSEQ multiplex PCR; TCRdb's version includes in-frame clones alone and lacks a portion of them. The repertoire holds about 1 million clones, with 65% to 80% as singletons. Specimen: memory CD4+ T cells sorted from blood. The receptors were sampled from a young man in good health. CDR3s include the opening cysteine and the closing phenylalanine or tryptophan. D genes are given only for firm matches. Clone size is given for some rows only: seen once, a few or many times, or a class if the clone is expanded.

cdr3_aa	cdr3_nt	v_call	j_call	clone_size	d_call
CASSVAVARGETQYF	TGTGCCAGCAGCGTAGCTGTTGCGCGGGGGGAGACCCAGTACTTC	TRBV9	TRBJ2-5	NA	TRBD2
CASSVWDGHSPLHF	TGTGCCAGCAGCGTTTGGGACGGTCATTCACCCCTCCACTTT	TRBV7-9	TRBJ1-6	NA	NA
CASSLQGAVYGYTF	TGTGCCAGCAGCTTACAAGGGGCCGTCTATGGCTACACCTTC	TRBV7-9	TRBJ1-2	once	NA
CASSQGVSASQPQHF	TGCGCCAGCAGCCAGGGGGTGAGCGCGTCTCAGCCCCAGCATTTT	TRBV4-3	TRBJ1-5	NA	NA
CASSYIQGTGIDEQYF	TGTGCCAGCAGCTACATTCAGGGGACAGGGATCGACGAGCAGTACTTC	TRBV7-9	TRBJ2-7	once	TRBD1
CASSSALNIQYF	TGTGCCAGCAGCTCAGCATTGAACATTCAGTACTTC	TRBV7-9	TRBJ2-4	once	NA
CAISDRAPYEQYF	TGTGCCATCAGTGACAGGGCCCCTTACGAGCAGTACTTC	TRBV10-3	TRBJ2-7	NA	NA
CASSPPEGDYTF	TGTGCCAGCTCACCACCAGAAGGGGACTACACCTTC	TRBV18	TRBJ1-2	NA	NA
CASSGQGVGNEQFF	TGTGCCAGTAGTGGACAGGGTGTTGGAAATGAGCAGTTCTTC	TRBV19	TRBJ2-1	NA	TRBD1
CASSDSSRQETQYF	TGTGCCAGCAGTGACTCAAGCAGGCAAGAGACCCAGTACTTC	TRBV6-4	TRBJ2-5	NA	NA
CASSRPSGSGPDTQYF	TGTGCCAGCAGCCGACCTAGCGGGAGTGGGCCAGATACGCAGTATTTT	TRBV5-6	TRBJ2-3	NA	TRBD2
CASSRQLHVQANTGELFF	TGTGCCAGCAGCCGCCAATTACACGTACAAGCGAACACCGGGGAGCTGTTTTTT	TRBV5-5	TRBJ2-2	few	NA
CASRGQGASEQYF	TGTGCCAGCAGAGGACAGGGGGCCTCCGAGCAGTACTTC	TRBV27	TRBJ2-7	NA	TRBD1
CASSIGGGSYEQYF	TGTGCCAGCTCGATCGGCGGAGGCTCCTACGAGCAGTACTTC	TRBV18	TRBJ2-7	NA	NA
CASSLIGGPLHF	TGTGCCAGCAGCTTAATCGGTGGACCCCTCCACTTT	TRBV7-3	TRBJ1-6	NA	NA
CASSSKPDRASPFDEYF	TGTGCCAGCAGCTCGAAACCGGACAGGGCTTCCCCCTTTGACGAGTACTTC	TRBV11-2	TRBJ2-7	NA	TRBD1
CASSGSSQANTEAFF	TGCGCCAGCAGTGGGAGTTCGCAGGCGAACACTGAAGCTTTCTTT	TRBV10-2	TRBJ1-1	NA	NA
CASSVRSGANVLTF	TGTGCCAGTAGTGTCCGCTCTGGGGCCAACGTCCTGACTTTC	TRBV19	TRBJ2-6	NA	NA
CASSSGFVLHEQYF	TGTGCCAGCAGTTCGGGGTTCGTGCTCCACGAGCAGTACTTC	TRBV7-2	TRBJ2-7	many	NA
CASSPGQGYYEQYF	TGTGCCAGCAGTCCCGGACAGGGGTACTACGAGCAGTACTTC	TRBV27	TRBJ2-7	NA	TRBD1
CASSGSYNQPQHF	TGTGCCAGCTCGGGTTCCTACAATCAGCCCCAGCATTTT	TRBV6-1	TRBJ1-5	few	NA
CASTEMTGGFYGYTF	TGTGCCAGCACTGAAATGACAGGGGGGTTCTATGGCTACACCTTC	TRBV2	TRBJ1-2	NA	TRBD1
CASMGQTNQPQHF	TGTGCCAGCATGGGGCAGACCAATCAGCCCCAGCATTTT	TRBV6-1	TRBJ1-5	NA	NA
CAWSITGSRNTIYF	TGTGCCTGGAGTATAACAGGGTCCAGAAACACCATATATTTT	TRBV30	TRBJ1-3	NA	NA
CASSSLQGSRTDTQYF	TGTGCCAGCAGCTCCCTCCAGGGGAGCCGCACAGATACGCAGTATTTT	TRBV5-8	TRBJ2-3	NA	NA
CSANPGLRVHF	TGCAGTGCTAACCCGGGTCTCCGAGTACATTTT	TRBV20-1	TRBJ1-5	NA	NA
CASTSTGPNQPQHF	TGTGCCAGTACCTCAACCGGGCCGAATCAGCCCCAGCATTTT	TRBV19	TRBJ1-5	NA	NA
CASNTGQGGYGYTF	TGTGCCAGCAACACGGGACAGGGAGGCTATGGCTACACCTTC	TRBV7-9	TRBJ1-2	NA	TRBD1
CASRGASGKSSYEQYF	TGCGCCAGCAGGGGGGCTAGCGGGAAGAGCTCCTACGAGCAGTACTTC	TRBV5-1	TRBJ2-7	NA	TRBD2
CASSQPLAGVLRPYEQYF	TGTGCCAGCAGCCAACCGCTAGCGGGAGTACTGAGACCCTACGAGCAGTACTTC	TRBV14	TRBJ2-7	NA	TRBD2
CASTKDRALGQWGYTF	TGTGCCAGCACCAAGGACAGGGCTCTCGGGCAATGGGGCTACACCTTC	TRBV2	TRBJ1-2	NA	TRBD1
CAWSVLGRNTEAFF	TGTGCCTGGAGTGTACTCGGTAGGAACACTGAAGCTTTCTTT	TRBV30	TRBJ1-1	NA	NA
CASSRTSGSNEQFF	TGTGCCAGCTCGAGGACTAGCGGGAGCAATGAGCAGTTCTTC	TRBV2	TRBJ2-1	NA	TRBD2
CASSQTGLQETQYF	TGCGCCAGCAGCCAAACAGGATTGCAAGAGACCCAGTACTTC	TRBV4-1	TRBJ2-5	NA	NA
CATPTGGPGETQYF	TGTGCCACCCCAACGGGGGGGCCGGGGGAGACCCAGTACTTC	TRBV2	TRBJ2-5	NA	TRBD2
CAWSAWGTGQYF	TGTGCCTGGAGCGCCTGGGGGACAGGACAGTATTTT	TRBV30	TRBJ2-3	NA	TRBD1
CASSLVSSYTEAFF	TGTGCCAGCAGCTTAGTGTCCAGCTACACTGAAGCTTTCTTT	TRBV7-2	TRBJ1-1	NA	NA
CASSPPGGAEEKLFF	TGTGCCAGCAGCCCCCCCGGAGGGGCGGAGGAAAAACTGTTTTTT	TRBV28	TRBJ1-4	NA	NA
CASTLTGINEKLFF	TGTGCCAGCACTCTCACAGGGATTAATGAAAAACTGTTTTTT	TRBV2	TRBJ1-4	NA	NA
CSVGGRSNEQYF	TGCAGCGTCGGCGGGAGGAGTAACGAGCAGTACTTC	TRBV29-1	TRBJ2-7	NA	TRBD2
CASSRQGSYNSPLHF	TGTGCCAGCAGCCGACAGGGATCATATAATTCACCCCTCCACTTT	TRBV9	TRBJ1-6	NA	TRBD1
CASSFQLADSYEQYF	TGCGCCAGCAGCTTTCAACTAGCGGACTCCTACGAGCAGTACTTC	TRBV5-1	TRBJ2-7	NA	TRBD2
CASSLWPSGYEQYF	TGTGCCAGCAGTTTATGGCCCTCAGGGTACGAGCAGTACTTC	TRBV27	TRBJ2-7	NA	NA
CASSGLPRTENSNQPQHF	TGTGCCAGCAGCGGACTACCCCGGACGGAGAATAGCAATCAGCCCCAGCATTTT	TRBV7-2	TRBJ1-5	NA	NA
CASSVGGGTYEQYF	TGTGCCAGTAGTGTAGGAGGGGGTACCTACGAGCAGTACTTC	TRBV19	TRBJ2-7	once	NA
CASSGLGAGDYEQYF	TGTGCCAGCAGCGGCCTCGGGGCGGGAGACTACGAGCAGTACTTC	TRBV5-4	TRBJ2-7	NA	TRBD2
CASSFGIGTGQVNTEAFF	TGTGCCAGCAGCTTCGGAATCGGGACAGGTCAGGTGAACACTGAAGCTTTCTTT	TRBV7-9	TRBJ1-1	NA	TRBD1